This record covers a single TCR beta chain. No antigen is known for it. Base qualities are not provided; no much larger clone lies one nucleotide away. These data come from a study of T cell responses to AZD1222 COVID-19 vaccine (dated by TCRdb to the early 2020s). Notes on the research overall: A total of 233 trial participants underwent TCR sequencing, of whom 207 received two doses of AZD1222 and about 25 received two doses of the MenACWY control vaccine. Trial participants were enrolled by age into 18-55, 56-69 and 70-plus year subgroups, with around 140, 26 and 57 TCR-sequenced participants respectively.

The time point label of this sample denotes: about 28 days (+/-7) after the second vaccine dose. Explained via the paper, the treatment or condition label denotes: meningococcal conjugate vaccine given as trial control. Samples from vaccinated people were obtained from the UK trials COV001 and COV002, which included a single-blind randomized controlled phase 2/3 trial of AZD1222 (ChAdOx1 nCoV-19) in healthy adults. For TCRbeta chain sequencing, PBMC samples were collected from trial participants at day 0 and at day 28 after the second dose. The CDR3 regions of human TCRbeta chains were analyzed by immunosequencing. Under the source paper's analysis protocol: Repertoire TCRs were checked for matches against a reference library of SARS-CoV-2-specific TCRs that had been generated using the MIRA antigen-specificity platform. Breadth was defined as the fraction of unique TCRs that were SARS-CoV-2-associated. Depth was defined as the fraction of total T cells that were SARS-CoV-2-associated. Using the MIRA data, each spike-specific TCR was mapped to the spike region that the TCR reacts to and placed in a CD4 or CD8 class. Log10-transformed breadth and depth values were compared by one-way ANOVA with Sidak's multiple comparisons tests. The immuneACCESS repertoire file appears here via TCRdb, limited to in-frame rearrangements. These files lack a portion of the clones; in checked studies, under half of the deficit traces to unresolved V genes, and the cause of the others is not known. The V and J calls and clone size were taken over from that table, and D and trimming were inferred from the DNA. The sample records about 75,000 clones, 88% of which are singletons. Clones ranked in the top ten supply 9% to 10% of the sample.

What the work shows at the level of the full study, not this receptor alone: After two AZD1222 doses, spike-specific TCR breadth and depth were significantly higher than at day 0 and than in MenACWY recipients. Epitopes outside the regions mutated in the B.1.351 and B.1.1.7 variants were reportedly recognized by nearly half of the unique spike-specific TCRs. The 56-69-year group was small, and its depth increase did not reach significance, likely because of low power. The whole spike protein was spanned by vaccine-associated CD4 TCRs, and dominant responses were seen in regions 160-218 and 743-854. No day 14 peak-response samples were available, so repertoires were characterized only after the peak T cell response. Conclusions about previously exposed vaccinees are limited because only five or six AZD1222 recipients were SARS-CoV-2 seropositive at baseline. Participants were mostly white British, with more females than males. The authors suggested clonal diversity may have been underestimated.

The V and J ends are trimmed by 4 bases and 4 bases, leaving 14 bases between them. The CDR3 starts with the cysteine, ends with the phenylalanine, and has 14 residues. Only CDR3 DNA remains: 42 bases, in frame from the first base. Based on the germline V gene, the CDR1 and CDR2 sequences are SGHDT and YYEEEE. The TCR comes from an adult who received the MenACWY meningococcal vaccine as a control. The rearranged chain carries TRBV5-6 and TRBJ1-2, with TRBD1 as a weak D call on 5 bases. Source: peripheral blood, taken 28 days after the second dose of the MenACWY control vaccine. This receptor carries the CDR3 CASSRPGPSYGYTF. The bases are TGTGCCAGCAGCCGCCCGGGGCCCAGCTATGGCTACACCTTC.